The next 27 T cell receptor beta chains were all read from a single sample in a study of human T cells and chemical hapten exposure. Unfractionated whole blood served as the source for total RNA extraction. TCRdb itself ran the 5' RACE reads through MiXCR, one entry per CDR3 protein. The sample has about 140,000 distinct CDR3 sequences; around 4.4% are singletons. Source of these receptors: a female donor in good health.

This clonotype was recorded many times. V is TRBV7-9 and J is TRBJ2-5; a weak D match, TRBD2 (7 bases). This CDR3 is 18 amino acids long. V was pared by 4 bases and J by 1 base, with 22 bases between. CDR1 is SEHNR, CDR2 FQNEAQ, per germline (reference sequence). CDR3 bases: TGTGCCAGCAGCTCACGTTGGGGCGGGGGCGCGTCCCAAGAGACCCAGTACTTC. This sequence encodes CASSSRWGGGASQETQYF. Full variable domain (rest looked up from reference TRBV7-9 and TRBJ2-5): DTGVSQNPRHKITKRGQNVTFRCDPISEHNRLYWYRQTLGQGPEFLTYFQNEAQLEKSRLLSDRFSAERPKGSFSTLEIQRTEQGDSAMYLCASSSRWGGGASQETQYFGPGTRLLVL.

There are many counts of this clonotype. The V and J genes are TRBV18 and TRBJ2-6, with D tentatively TRBD1 (6 bases). CDR1 is KGHSH, CDR2 LQKENI, per germline. This CDR3 spans 16 amino acids. V shed 1 base and J shed 0 bases, with 7 bases lying between them. In DNA form, the CDR3 reads TGTGCCAGCTCACCACTACAGGGCTCTGGGGCCAACGTCCTGACTTTC. Its translation is CASSPLQGSGANVLTF.

At least ten counts were recorded for this clonotype. V and J are TRBV20-1 and TRBJ1-5; D remains ambiguous. Trimming removed 1 base from V and 0 bases from J, with 7 bases in between. Per germline, CDR1 DFQATT and CDR2 SNEGSKA (reference sequence). CDR3 length: 14 amino acids. CDR3 in amino acids: CSARGGPSNQPQHF. The CDR3 DNA is TGCAGTGCTAGAGGCGGACCTAGCAATCAGCCCCAGCATTTT.

This clonotype occurred a few times. The J gene is TRBJ2-1, the V gene TRBV12-3 or TRBV12-4; TRBD2 agrees at 7 bases. This CDR3 has 11 amino acids. J lost 10 bases, V lost 8 bases, and 5 bases had no gene match. CDR3 sequence reads: CASWTGLEQFF. The CDR3 DNA reads as TGTGCCAGCTGGACGGGACTAGAGCAGTTCTTC.

This clonotype was detected many times. At one boundary the junction diverges from the germline segment, which might be a read error. The chain joins TRBV7-2 to TRBJ2-1, with 9 bases fitting TRBD2. Germline V CDR1 and CDR2: SGHTA, FQGNSA. The CDR3 is made up of 15 amino acids. CDR3 sequence (DNA): TGTGCCAGCAGCTTAGTTTCGGAACTAGGAGCGGGGGGTTACTTC. This codes for CASSLVSELGAGGYF. Full variable domain (remainder filled in from reference TRBV7-2 and TRBJ2-1): GAGVSQSPSNKVTEKGKDVELRCDPISGHTALYWYRQSLGQGLEFLIYFQGNSAPDKSGLPSDRFSAERTGGSVSTLTIQRTQQEDSAVYLCASSLVSELGAGGYFGPGTRLTVL.

This clonotype was observed at least ten times. The CDR3 bases are TGTGCCAGCAGCGTAGCTTCGACGCTACACCAAGAGACCCAGTACTTC. It encodes CASSVASTLHQETQYF. The V and J genes are TRBV9 and TRBJ2-5; D remains unclear. The V end was cut by 0 bases, the J end by 0 bases, with 12 bases between. Germline loops: CDR1 SGDLS, CDR2 YYNGEE. CDR3 size: 16 residues.

Ten or more counts support this clonotype. This chain uses TRBV2 with TRBJ1-5, with D perhaps TRBD1 (6 bases). Looked up from germline, CDR1 is SNHLY and CDR2 is FYNNEI. V was clipped by 7 bases and J by 6 bases, with 25 bases between them. The CDR3 extends over 17 amino acids. Here the CDR3 DNA reads TGTGCCAGCACACAAACCCGGACAGCTGGGGGCGGTCAGCCCCAGCATTTT. It is translated as CASTQTRTAGGGQPQHF.

This clonotype was observed a handful of times. The chain combines TRBV2 with TRBJ1-5; D remains ambiguous. The CDR3 has 14 residues. V was shortened by 4 bases and J by 3 bases, with 10 bases between the two germline ends. Germline CDR1 SNHLY, CDR2 FYNNEI. In nucleotides, the CDR3 is TGTGCCAGCAGTGTCGGCAGGACCAATCAGCCCCAGCATTTT. As protein: CASSVGRTNQPQHF.

This chain links TRBV20-1 with TRBJ1-6; D uncertain. The CDR3 sequence is 13 residues long. Trimming pared 3 bases from V and 6 bases from J, leaving 9 bases between. Germline CDR1 reads DFQATT; CDR2 reads SNEGSKA (reference sequence). CDR3 nucleotide sequence: TGCAGTGCTAGTCGTACCTTTAATTCACCCCTCCACTTT. It translates to CSASRTFNSPLHF.

This clonotype was observed at least ten times. The J gene is TRBJ1-1, the V gene TRBV4-3; the D is unclear. Trimming removed 2 bases from V and 2 bases from J, with 9 bases in between. CDR1 is LGHNA, CDR2 YSLEER, per germline. The CDR3 has 14 residues. CDR3 coding DNA: TGCGCCAGCAGCCAAATGACCGTTAACACTGAAGCTTTCTTT. It specifies CASSQMTVNTEAFF.

This clonotype was recorded at least ten times. The rearrangement joins TRBV12-3 or TRBV12-4 to TRBJ1-2; TRBD1 matches 7 bases. V was pared by 6 bases and J by 0 bases, with 19 bases of the junction left unmatched. This CDR3 is 19 amino acids long. CDR3 sequence reads: CASRSGGSSGGLANYGYTF. The CDR3 bases are TGTGCCAGCAGATCTGGGGGGTCCTCAGGGGGGCTTGCTAACTATGGCTACACCTTC.

This clonotype was detected ten times or more. This chain links TRBV7-3 with TRBJ1-6; D unclear. Germline lookup yields CDR1 SGHTA and CDR2 FQGTGA. V gave up 0 bases and J gave up 7 bases, with 13 bases separating them. The CDR3 has 16 residues. As DNA, the CDR3 is TGTGCCAGCAGCTTAACGACCGGTGTTCAGAATTCACCCCTCCACTTT. Translating it yields CASSLTTGVQNSPLHF.

This clonotype was counted a few times. The gene calls are TRBV25-1 and TRBJ1-2, with D maybe TRBD1 (5 bases). V was trimmed by 4 bases and J by 6 bases, leaving 15 bases between them. CDR3 size: 14 residues. Per germline, CDR1 MGHDK and CDR2 SYGVNS. CDR3 residues: CASSGETDNDGYTF. CDR3 sequence (DNA): TGTGCCAGCAGTGGGGAGACAGACAACGATGGCTACACCTTC.

This clonotype occurred a few times. The chain joins TRBV19 to TRBJ2-1, with D possibly TRBD1 on 6 matching bases. The CDR3 loop spans 11 amino acids. Germline loops: CDR1 LNHDA, CDR2 SQIVND (reference sequence). CDR3 sequence reads: CQGYPYNEQFF. The DNA of the CDR3 is TGTCAGGGGTACCCTTACAATGAGCAGTTCTTC.

This clonotype was picked up many times. V is TRBV20-1 and J is TRBJ1-2; D uncertain. Germline V lookup: CDR1 DFQATT, CDR2 SNEGSKA (reference sequence). This CDR3 has 16 residues. V dropped 0 bases and J dropped 3 bases, with 17 bases sitting between them. CDR3 DNA: TGCAGTGCTAGAGATTCCCGTCAGTCCTCGCACTATGGCTACACCTTC. This encodes CSARDSRQSSHYGYTF.

This clonotype was detected many times. The chain joins TRBV3-1 to TRBJ1-2; D remains unclear. CDR1 and CDR2 from the germline V gene are LGHDT and YNNKEL (reference sequence). This CDR3 is built from 14 residues. V dropped 3 bases and J dropped 4 bases, with 12 bases sitting between them. DNA for the CDR3: TGTGCCAGCAGCCAGAGCGCGGGTGGCTATGGCTACACCTTC. Its translation: CASSQSAGGYGYTF.

This clonotype was observed many times. The chain employs TRBV20-1 and TRBJ2-2; D not resolved. V lost 3 bases to trimming and J lost 0 bases, with 5 bases between them. This CDR3 spans 13 amino acids. Looked up from germline, CDR1 is DFQATT and CDR2 is SNEGSKA (reference sequence). The CDR3 loop reads CSASVANTGELFF. The CDR3 DNA sequence: TGCAGTGCTAGTGTTGCGAACACCGGGGAGCTGTTTTTT.

The J gene is TRBJ2-6, the V gene TRBV9, with D hard to call. The CDR3 is 15 residues long. Per germline, CDR1 SGDLS and CDR2 YYNGEE. Deletions cut 6 bases from V and 4 bases from J, with 14 bases between. CDR3 in DNA: TGTGCCAGCACCCCTACACCTTTCGGGGCCAACGTCCTGACTTTC. Translated, it gives CASTPTPFGANVLTF. Complete variable domain (other parts from reference TRBV9 and TRBJ2-6): DSGVTQTPKHLITATGQRVTLRCSPRSGDLSVYWYQQSLDQGLQFLIQYYNGEERAKGNILERFSAQQFPDLHSELNLSSLELGDSALYFCASTPTPFGANVLTFGAGSRLTVL.

A few counts support this clonotype. The rearrangement joins TRBV7-9 to TRBJ1-1; the match to TRBD1 covers 7 bases. Germline V gives CDR1 SEHNR, CDR2 FQNEAQ (reference sequence). The J segment lost 9 bases and the V segment lost 5 bases, leaving 15 bases of the junction unmatched. The CDR3 contains 15 residues. The CDR3 DNA is TGTGCCAGCAGCCCGAACCGGGGGGACAGCGGCAAAGCTTTCTTT. Translated: CASSPNRGDSGKAFF.

This clonotype was counted ten times or more. This sequence joins TRBV29-1 and TRBJ2-3; maybe TRBD2 (5 bases). Per the germline V gene, CDR1 is SQVTM and CDR2 is ANQGSEA. This CDR3 comprises 14 residues. Trimming took off 4 bases at V and 6 bases at J, with 17 bases between the two ends. The CDR3 DNA follows: TGCAGCGTTGGTTTGCTAGCACGCCAGGATACGCAGTATTTT. It specifies CSVGLLARQDTQYF.

This clonotype was detected only a few times. The V and J genes are TRBV20-1 and TRBJ2-7, with 8 bases lining up with TRBD2. The CDR3 covers 12 residues. In germline, CDR1 is DFQATT, CDR2 SNEGSKA (reference sequence). V shed 6 bases, J shed 7 bases, and the junction held 8 bases outside the gene matches. The CDR3 region has the DNA TGCAGTGCGTACGGGGGGGCGAGTGAGCAGTACTTC. Residues: CSAYGGASEQYF.

There are many counts of this clonotype. The chain links TRBV6-2 or TRBV6-3 to TRBJ2-1; 9 bases are shared with TRBD2. This CDR3 comprises 19 residues. Germline V lookup: CDR1 MNHEY, CDR2 SVGEGT. After removal of 4 bases from V and 9 bases from J, the junction contained 22 bases not matched to a gene. In DNA, the CDR3 is TGTGCCAGCAGTTTTCTGGGGTCATATGGCGGGGGGGCCGTCAGTGAGCAGTTCTTC. It codes for CASSFLGSYGGGAVSEQFF.

In its sample, this clonotype was seen a few times. The chain carries TRBV18 and TRBJ2-5; 7 bases line up with TRBD1. The trim removed 3 bases at V and 5 bases at J, leaving 6 bases unmatched. The germline gives CDR1 KGHSH, CDR2 LQKENI. This CDR3 region has 14 residues. The CDR3 nucleotides are TGTGCCAGCTCACCTTCAGGGGGTCGGGAGACCCAGTACTTC. Residues: CASSPSGGRETQYF.

This clonotype was seen at least ten times. The chain is built from TRBV4-2 and TRBJ1-6; D is perhaps TRBD1 (5 bases). Trimming pared 3 bases from V and 5 bases from J, leaving 14 bases between. This CDR3 comprises 16 residues. In germline, CDR1 is LGHNA, CDR2 YNFKEQ. The CDR3 here is CASSQIPGRNNSPLHF. For the CDR3, the DNA is TGTGCCAGCAGCCAGATCCCGGGACGGAATAATTCACCCCTCCACTTT.

The chain couples TRBV12-3 or TRBV12-4 to TRBJ1-1, with no clear D. V was shortened by 3 bases and J by 8 bases, with 13 bases between the two germline ends. CDR3 length equals 13 residues. This CDR3 reads CASSLYRDSEAFF. CDR3 sequence (DNA): TGTGCCAGCAGTTTGTATAGGGATTCCGAAGCTTTCTTT.

This clonotype was seen repeatedly, ten times or more. Without the conserved terminal phenylalanine or tryptophan, this CDR3 likely stems from a read error. No DNA is shown, since the ends of the CDR3 on it are uncertain; the CDR3 is the one TCRdb lists. The rearrangement uses TRBV5-6 and TRBJ2-7; the table's D call of TRBD1 was not tested on the DNA. The germline V gene has CDR1 SGHDT and CDR2 YYEEEE. The CDR3 adds up to 13 amino acids, both ends counted. CDR3 loop: CASSLQRSTVGSL.

With respect to this clonotype: A much larger clone differs by one base, so this may be a read error. The chain couples TRBV5-1 to TRBJ1-4, with 8 nucleotides matching TRBD1. V dropped 1 base and J dropped 7; count of bases not matched to a gene: 12. The CDR3 runs 17 residues. The germline CDR1 and CDR2 sequences are SGHRS and YFSETQ. CDR3 residues: CASSLFGAGGRIEKLFF. The CDR3, as DNA: TGCGCCAGCAGCTTGTTCGGGGCAGGGGGCAGGATTGAAAAACTGTTTTTT.